These 21 T cell receptor beta chains originate from one sample sequenced in a study of molecular identifiers for immune sequencing clone quantification. TCRdb analysed the PCR reads with MiXCR anew, one entry per CDR3 protein. Here the sample spans 85,000 to 100,000 distinct CDR3 sequences, approximately 24% being singletons. What was sequenced was naive CD8+ T cells from blood, with Jurkat cell RNA spiked in. Subset denoted: FACS-sorted CD8+CD4-CCR7+CD45RA+ naive T cells. Receptors were obtained from a human donor in good health. Some libraries in this study had Jurkat cell RNA spiked in.

This clonotype was detected only a few times. A much larger clonotype is one base distant, so this may be a read error. The chain employs TRBV27 and TRBJ2-7; D tentatively fits TRBD1 or TRBD2 (5 bases each). V was clipped by 6 bases and J by 12 bases, with 24 bases between them. CDR1 MNHEY and CDR2 SMNVEV come from the germline V gene (reference sequence). CDR3 length: 14 amino acids. As DNA, the CDR3 is TGTGCCAGCAGCGCACTACTGTCCGACGGGGCGCTGTACTTC. Amino acids: CASSALLSDGALYF.

This clonotype was counted ten times or more. DNA of the CDR3: TGTGCCAGCAGTGAACTGGCGACCGGGGTAGCGGATGGTCCCCAGCATTTT. Translated: CASSELATGVADGPQHF. The chain is built from TRBV6-2 or TRBV6-3 and TRBJ1-5; D uncertain. CDR1 is MNHEY, CDR2 SVGEGT, per germline. V lost 5 bases to trimming and J lost 10 bases, with 27 bases between them. The CDR3 has 17 amino acids.

This clonotype was picked up many times. The rearrangement uses TRBV7-2 and TRBJ2-7, with 9 bases aligning to TRBD2. Looked up from germline, CDR1 is SGHTA and CDR2 is FQGNSA. The CDR3 is made up of 16 amino acids. V dropped 3 bases and J dropped 2; count of bases not matched to a gene: 8. The CDR3 reads CASSFPRLAGTYEQYF. The CDR3 region has the DNA TGTGCCAGCAGCTTCCCTCGCCTAGCGGGAACCTACGAGCAGTACTTC.

The chain uses TRBV6-6 and TRBJ2-7; D call uncertain. Germline-derived CDR1 and CDR2 are MNHNY and SVGAGI (reference sequence). Trimming shortened V by 5 bases and J by 7 bases, and 9 bases separated the two germline ends. The CDR3 is 11 amino acids. In DNA, the CDR3 is TGTGCCAGCAGTCACCCGGATGAGCAGTACTTC. It specifies CASSHPDEQYF.

Worth noting for this clonotype: A much larger clone sits a single nucleotide away, making a read error possible. The chain is built from TRBV7-2 and TRBJ1-1; no reliable D call. This CDR3 spans 12 amino acids. Per germline, CDR1 SGHTA and CDR2 FQGNSA. In nucleotides, the CDR3 is TGTGCCAGCAGCTTCGCGGAGACTGGAGCTTTCTTT. Protein sequence: CASSFAETGAFF.

In its sample, this clonotype was seen many times. This chain joins TRBV12-3 or TRBV12-4 and TRBJ2-2; D is possibly TRBD1 (5 bases). V was pared by 4 bases and J by 6 bases, with 9 bases between. CDR3 size: 13 residues. The CDR3 sequence: CASSSGWSGELFF. CDR3 sequence (DNA): TGTGCCAGCAGTTCAGGGTGGTCCGGGGAGCTGTTTTTT.

In regard to this clonotype: A single base separates this from a much larger clone, so it may be a read error. V is TRBV6-6 and J is TRBJ2-3; D perhaps matches TRBD1 (6 bases). The V gene's germline CDR1 is MNHNY and CDR2 SVGAGI (reference sequence). The CDR3 has 14 residues. CDR3 nucleotides: TGTGCCTGCAGTTACGTCAGGGGAGCAGATACGCAGTATTTT. Its protein is CACSYVRGADTQYF.

In its sample, this clonotype was seen many times. The chain joins TRBV9 to TRBJ2-3; possible D gene TRBD1, 5 bases. CDR3 length: 17 residues. Germline values: CDR1 SGDLS, CDR2 YYNGEE. Trimming stripped 3 bases from V and 2 bases from J, with 19 bases between. The CDR3 sequence: CASSGAQGILLTDTQYF. CDR3 coding DNA: TGTGCCAGCAGCGGAGCTCAGGGCATTCTTCTCACAGATACGCAGTATTTT.

This clonotype was recorded at least ten times. J is TRBJ2-1 and V is TRBV14; 10 bases are a match to TRBD2. J was trimmed by 9 bases and V by 2 bases; bases with no gene match: 10. Germline V CDR1 and CDR2: SGHDN, FVKESK. This CDR3 comprises 16 residues. The CDR3: CASSQLVAGGRGEQFF. As DNA, the CDR3 is TGTGCCAGCAGCCAATTGGTAGCGGGGGGCCGTGGTGAGCAGTTCTTC.

This clonotype was seen repeatedly, ten times or more. This chain uses TRBV6-1 with TRBJ2-3; D possibly corresponds to TRBD2 (6 bases). This CDR3 is 15 amino acids long. The germline V gene has CDR1 MNHNS and CDR2 SASEGT. The V and J ends lost 4 bases and 2 bases respectively, with 13 bases between them. The CDR3 region is CASSAIRGFTDTQYF. The CDR3 coding sequence is TGTGCCAGCAGTGCAATACGGGGGTTCACAGATACGCAGTATTTT.

Many counts were recorded for this clonotype. This chain connects TRBV29-1 to TRBJ2-1; 16 bases map to TRBD2. Germline CDR1 is SQVTM and CDR2 is ANQGSEA. With 4 bases clipped from V and 1 base from J, the junction kept 13 bases outside the gene matches. The CDR3 is 20 amino acids. CDR3 in DNA: TGCAGCGTTGGTGGGGAGTTGGGACTAGCGGGAGGGTTATCCTACAATGAGCAGTTCTTC. Translated: CSVGGELGLAGGLSYNEQFF.

Only a few counts were recorded for this clonotype. The chain is built from TRBV27 and TRBJ2-1, with TRBD2 matching over 9 bases. CDR1 MNHEY and CDR2 SMNVEV come from the germline V gene (reference sequence). V dropped 5 bases and J dropped 8; count of bases not matched to a gene: 16. The CDR3 runs to 17 residues. CDR3 region: CASSPPLGRGGRYEQFF. CDR3 DNA: TGTGCCAGCAGTCCTCCTCTGGGGCGGGGGGGCAGGTATGAGCAGTTCTTC.

This clonotype was recorded many times. The chain has TRBV4-3 and TRBJ2-1; TRBD2 matches at 10 bases. The V gene's germline CDR1 is LGHNA and CDR2 YSLEER. Trimming at V came to 3 bases and at J to 2 bases, leaving 1 base not matched to a gene. The CDR3 is 15 amino acids. CDR3 sequence reads: CASSHLAGAYNEQFF. CDR3 coding DNA: TGCGCCAGCAGCCATCTAGCGGGAGCCTACAATGAGCAGTTCTTC.

CDR3 DNA: TGTGCCAGCACCCATAGGGGGGAGGTCTACGAGCAGTACTTC. It is translated as CASTHRGEVYEQYF. This chain connects TRBV6-2 or TRBV6-3 to TRBJ2-7, with D possibly called TRBD1 or TRBD2 (6 bases each). V lost 7 bases and J lost 3, with 16 bases in between. Germline CDR1 reads MNHEY; CDR2 reads SVGEGT. The CDR3 spans 14 residues.

Many counts were recorded for this clonotype. The chain combines TRBV5-6 with TRBJ2-5; D unclear. Trimming shortened V by 4 bases and J by 0 bases, and 7 bases separated the two germline ends. The germline gives CDR1 SGHDT, CDR2 YYEEEE. CDR3 length equals 13 residues. The CDR3 sequence is CASSLEYQETQYF. The CDR3 region has the DNA TGTGCCAGCAGCCTTGAGTACCAAGAGACCCAGTACTTC.

This clonotype was seen a handful of times. The chain has TRBV5-1 and TRBJ2-5; D is possibly TRBD1 (7 bases). This CDR3 is built from 13 residues. With 3 bases removed from V and 7 bases from J, the gap between germline ends came to 13 bases. Germline V gene lookup returns CDR1 SGHRS and CDR2 YFSETQ. CDR3: CASSSQGGATQYF. CDR3 coding DNA: TGCGCCAGCAGCTCCCAGGGGGGTGCGACCCAGTACTTC.

Turning to this clonotype: A much larger clone lies a single base off, so this may be a read error. The rearrangement links TRBV2 to TRBJ1-1, with D uncertain. Looked up from germline, CDR1 is SNHLY and CDR2 is FYNNEI. The length of the CDR3 is 14 residues. The CDR3 sequence: CASSSPLQNTGAFF. CDR3 bases: TGTGCCAGCAGTTCTCCACTTCAGAACACTGGAGCTTTCTTT.

With regard to this clonotype: A read error may explain this, as a much larger clone is one base away. The gene calls are TRBV7-2 and TRBJ2-3, with 7 bases fitting TRBD2. Looked up from germline, CDR1 is SGHTA and CDR2 is FQGNSA. V was clipped by 5 bases and J by 8 bases; unmatched bases: 19. The CDR3 covers 17 residues. The CDR3 bases are TGTGCCAGCAGCATTGGGCGGGAGTTTGATTTGGTAGGTACGCAGTATTTT. It specifies CASSIGREFDLVGTQYF. Full variable domain (remainder filled in from reference TRBV7-2 and TRBJ2-3): GAGVSQSPSNKVTEKGKDVELRCDPISGHTALYWYRQSLGQGLEFLIYFQGNSAPDKSGLPSDRFSAERTGGSVSTLTIQRTQQEDSAVYLCASSIGREFDLVGTQYFGPGTRLTVL.

This clonotype was seen only a few times. J is TRBJ2-2 and V is TRBV7-9; 10 bases map to TRBD1. The CDR3 is made up of 15 amino acids. V was pared by 6 bases and J by 5 bases, with 6 bases of the junction left unmatched. Per germline, CDR1 SEHNR and CDR2 FQNEAQ (reference sequence). In DNA, the CDR3 is TGTGCCAGCAGAACCGGGACAGGGGTGACCGGGGAGCTGTTTTTT. Protein: CASRTGTGVTGELFF.

This clonotype appeared many times. The chain combines TRBV7-9 with TRBJ1-5, with TRBD1 as a possible D gene (5 bases). The CDR3 totals 13 residues. Between the trimmed V and J ends, which lost 8 bases and 7 bases, there was a span of 15 bases. Germline-derived CDR1 and CDR2 are SEHNR and FQNEAQ (reference sequence). The CDR3 region has the DNA TGTGCCAGCTCCCAGGGCGCGAGGCAGCCCCAGCATTTT. Residues: CASSQGARQPQHF.

This clonotype showed up many times. The chain combines TRBV9 with TRBJ2-7; 7 bases agree with TRBD1. Germline V lookup: CDR1 SGDLS, CDR2 YYNGEE. CDR3 length: 14 residues. With 3 bases clipped from V and 3 bases from J, the junction kept 6 bases outside the gene matches. For the CDR3, the DNA is TGTGCCAGCAGCGAACGGACAGGATTCTACGAGCAGTACTTC. It is translated as CASSERTGFYEQYF.